This TCR beta chain originates from a study of cytomegalovirus exposure and HLA in healthy donors. The repertoire was sequenced with immunoSEQ multiplex PCR; TCRdb's copy has only in-frame clones and lacks some. Here the sample spans some 180,000 clones, approximately 89% being singletons. Trimming shortened V by 0 bases and J by 1 base, and 7 bases separated the two germline ends. Germline CDR1 is MNHEY and CDR2 is SMNVEV (reference sequence). The CDR3 covers 14 residues. Regarding the study as a whole: TCR sequences were mostly rare, though some public TCRs occurred in many donors. That first-cohort TCR clusters tended to co-occur in the roughly 110 validation repertoires was found in a later analysis.

Comments on this clone: Its antigen is currently unknown.

Sequenced sample: PBMCs. This chain links TRBV27 with TRBJ2-7; D remains unclear. This receptor was taken from a man aged 25 to 40 in good health and CMV-seropositive. The CDR3 bases are TGTGCCAGCAGTTTATCGAGTTTATCCTACGAGCAGTACTTC. Amino acid sequence: CASSLSSLSYEQYF.